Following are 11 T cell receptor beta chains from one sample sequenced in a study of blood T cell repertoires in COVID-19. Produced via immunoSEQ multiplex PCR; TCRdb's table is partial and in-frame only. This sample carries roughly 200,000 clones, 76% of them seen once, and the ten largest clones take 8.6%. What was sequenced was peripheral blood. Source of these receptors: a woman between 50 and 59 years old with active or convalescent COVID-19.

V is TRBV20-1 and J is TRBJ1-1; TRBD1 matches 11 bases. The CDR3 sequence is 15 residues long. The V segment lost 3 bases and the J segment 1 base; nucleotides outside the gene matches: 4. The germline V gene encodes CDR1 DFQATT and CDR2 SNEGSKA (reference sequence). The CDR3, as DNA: TGCAGTGCTAGTGGACAGGGGGCACGGAACACTGAAGCTTTCTTT. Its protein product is CSASGQGARNTEAFF.

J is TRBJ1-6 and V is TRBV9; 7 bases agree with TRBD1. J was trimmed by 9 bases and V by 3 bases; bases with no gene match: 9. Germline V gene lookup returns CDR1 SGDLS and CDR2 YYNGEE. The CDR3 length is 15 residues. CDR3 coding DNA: TGTGCCAGCAGCGAGGGACAGTTTATTGGTTCACCCCTCCACTTT. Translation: CASSEGQFIGSPLHF.

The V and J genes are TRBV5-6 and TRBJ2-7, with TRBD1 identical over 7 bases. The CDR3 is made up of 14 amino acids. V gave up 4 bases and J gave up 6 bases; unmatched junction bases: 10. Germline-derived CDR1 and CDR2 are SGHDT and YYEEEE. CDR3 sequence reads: CASSPETGKGEQYF. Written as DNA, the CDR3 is TGTGCCAGCAGCCCCGAGACAGGGAAGGGCGAGCAGTACTTC.

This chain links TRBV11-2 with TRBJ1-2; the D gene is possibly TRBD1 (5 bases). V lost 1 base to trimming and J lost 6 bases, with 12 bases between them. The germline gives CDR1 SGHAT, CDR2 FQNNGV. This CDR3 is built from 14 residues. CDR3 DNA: TGTGCCAGCAGCTTAGTTTGGGGGGTGGATGGCTACACCTTC. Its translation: CASSLVWGVDGYTF.

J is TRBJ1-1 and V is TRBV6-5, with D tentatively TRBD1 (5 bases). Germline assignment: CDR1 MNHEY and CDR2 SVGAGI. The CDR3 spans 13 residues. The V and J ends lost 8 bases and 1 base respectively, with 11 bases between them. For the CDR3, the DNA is TGTGCCAGCCTCGGGGGGGGGAACACTGAAGCTTTCTTT. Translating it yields CASLGGGNTEAFF.

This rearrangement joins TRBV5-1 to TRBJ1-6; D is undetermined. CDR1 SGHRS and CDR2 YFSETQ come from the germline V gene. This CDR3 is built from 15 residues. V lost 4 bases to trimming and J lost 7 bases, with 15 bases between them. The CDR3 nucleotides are TGCGCCAGCAGCAGGGAGGACGGCAGAAATTCACCCCTCCACTTT. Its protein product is CASSREDGRNSPLHF.

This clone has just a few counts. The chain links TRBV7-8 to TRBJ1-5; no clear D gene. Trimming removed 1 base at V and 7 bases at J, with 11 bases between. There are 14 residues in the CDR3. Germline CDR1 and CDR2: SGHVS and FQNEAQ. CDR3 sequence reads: CASSLVSAQQPQHF. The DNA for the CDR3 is TGTGCCAGCAGCTTAGTTAGTGCCCAACAGCCCCAGCATTTT.

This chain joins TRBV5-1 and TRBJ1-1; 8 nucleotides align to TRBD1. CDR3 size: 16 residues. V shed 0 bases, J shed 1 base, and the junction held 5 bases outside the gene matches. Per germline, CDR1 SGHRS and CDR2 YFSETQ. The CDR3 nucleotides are TGCGCCAGCAGCTTGGCCACCGGGACAGGGAACACTGAAGCTTTCTTT. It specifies CASSLATGTGNTEAFF.

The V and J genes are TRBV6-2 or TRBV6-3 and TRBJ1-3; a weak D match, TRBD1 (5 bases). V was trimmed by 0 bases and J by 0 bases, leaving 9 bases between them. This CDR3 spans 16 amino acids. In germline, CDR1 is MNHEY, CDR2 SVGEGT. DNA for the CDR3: TGTGCCAGCAGTTACTCGGAGGGGAGCTCTGGAAACACCATATATTTT. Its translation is CASSYSEGSSGNTIYF.

The CDR3: CASSSTRNTEAFF. The CDR3 DNA sequence: TGTGCCAGCAGTTCGACAAGGAACACTGAAGCTTTCTTT. This chain links TRBV12-3 or TRBV12-4 with TRBJ1-1; unclear D gene. The CDR3 has 13 amino acids. The ends were cut back, 4 bases at V and 1 base at J, with 7 bases in the middle.

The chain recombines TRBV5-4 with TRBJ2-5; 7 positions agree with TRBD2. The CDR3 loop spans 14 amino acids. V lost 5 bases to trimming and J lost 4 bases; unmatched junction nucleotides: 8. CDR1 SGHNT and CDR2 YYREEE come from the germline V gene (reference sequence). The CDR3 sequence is CASSSGGLGETQYF. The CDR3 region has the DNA TGTGCCAGCAGTTCCGGGGGGTTGGGAGAGACCCAGTACTTC.